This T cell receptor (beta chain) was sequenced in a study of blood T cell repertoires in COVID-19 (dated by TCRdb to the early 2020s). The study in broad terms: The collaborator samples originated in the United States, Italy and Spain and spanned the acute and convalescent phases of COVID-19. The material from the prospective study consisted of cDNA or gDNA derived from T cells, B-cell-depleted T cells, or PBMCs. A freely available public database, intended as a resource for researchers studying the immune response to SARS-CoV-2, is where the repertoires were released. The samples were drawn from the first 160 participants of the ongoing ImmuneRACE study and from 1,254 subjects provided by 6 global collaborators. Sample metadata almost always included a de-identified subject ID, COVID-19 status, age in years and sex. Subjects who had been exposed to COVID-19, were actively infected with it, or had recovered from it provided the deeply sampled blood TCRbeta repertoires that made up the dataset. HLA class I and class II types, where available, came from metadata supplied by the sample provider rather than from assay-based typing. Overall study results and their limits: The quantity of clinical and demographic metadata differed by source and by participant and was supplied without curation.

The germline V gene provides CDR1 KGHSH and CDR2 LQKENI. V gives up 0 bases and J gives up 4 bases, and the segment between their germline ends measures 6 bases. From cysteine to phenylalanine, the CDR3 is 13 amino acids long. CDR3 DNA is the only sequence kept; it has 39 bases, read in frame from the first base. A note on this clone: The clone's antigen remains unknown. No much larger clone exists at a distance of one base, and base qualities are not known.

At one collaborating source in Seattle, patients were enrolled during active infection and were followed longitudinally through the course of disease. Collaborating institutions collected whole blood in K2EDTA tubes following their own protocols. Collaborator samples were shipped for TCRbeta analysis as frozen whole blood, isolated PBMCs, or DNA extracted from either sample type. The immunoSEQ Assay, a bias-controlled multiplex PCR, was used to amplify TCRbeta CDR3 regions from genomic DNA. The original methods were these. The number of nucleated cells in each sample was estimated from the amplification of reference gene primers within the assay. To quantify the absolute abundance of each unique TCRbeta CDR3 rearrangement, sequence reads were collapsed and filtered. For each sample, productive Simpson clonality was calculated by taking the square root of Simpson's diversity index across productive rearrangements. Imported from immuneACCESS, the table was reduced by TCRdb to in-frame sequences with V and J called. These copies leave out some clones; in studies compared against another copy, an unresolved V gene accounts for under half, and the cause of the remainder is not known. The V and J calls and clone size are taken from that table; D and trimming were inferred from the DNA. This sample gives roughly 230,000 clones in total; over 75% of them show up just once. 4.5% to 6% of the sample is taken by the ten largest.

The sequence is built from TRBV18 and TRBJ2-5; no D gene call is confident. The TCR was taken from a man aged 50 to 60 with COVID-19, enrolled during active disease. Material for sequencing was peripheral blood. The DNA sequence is TGTGCCAGCTCACCACCGAACGGAGAGACCCAGTACTTC. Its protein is CASSPPNGETQYF.